The 20 T cell receptor beta chains below all came from one sample that was sequenced in a study of cytomegalovirus exposure and HLA in healthy donors. Both 60 Vbeta primers and 13 Jbeta primers went into the PCR. Generated by immunoSEQ multiplex PCR, the TCRdb table keeps only in-frame clones and is missing some. The data hold about 200,000 clones, with about four fifths observed a single time. The sequencing input was PBMCs. Receptors were obtained from a man aged 18 to 30 in good health and CMV-seronegative.

The V call is TRBV5-4, the J call TRBJ1-1; 7 nucleotides agree with TRBD1. This CDR3 spans 14 amino acids. Germline values: CDR1 SGHNT, CDR2 YYREEE (reference sequence). V was clipped by 3 bases and J by 2 bases; unmatched bases: 4. CDR3: CASSSGQVNTEAFF. The CDR3 region has the DNA TGTGCCAGCAGCTCAGGACAGGTAAACACTGAAGCTTTCTTT.

The V and J genes are TRBV27 and TRBJ2-7, with 7 bases lining up with TRBD2. The germline V gene has CDR1 MNHEY and CDR2 SMNVEV (reference sequence). The CDR3 has 13 amino acids. The V segment lost 8 bases and the J segment 3 bases; nucleotides outside the gene matches: 7. CDR3 protein: CASGRGSVYEQYF. Here the CDR3 DNA reads TGTGCCAGCGGGAGGGGCTCCGTCTACGAGCAGTACTTC.

The chain combines TRBV11-1 with TRBJ2-7; TRBD2 might be the D (5 bases). Between the trimmed V and J ends, which lost 4 bases and 7 bases, there was a span of 20 bases. Germline CDR1 reads SGHAT; CDR2 reads FQDESV (reference sequence). The CDR3 runs 15 residues. The CDR3 here is CASSSTFRKRGEQYF. CDR3 coding DNA: TGTGCCAGCAGCTCAACCTTCAGGAAACGGGGAGAGCAGTACTTC.

Only one count was recorded for this clone. The V gene is TRBV27, the J gene TRBJ2-1; tentative D call: TRBD2 (6 bases). The V gene's germline CDR1 is MNHEY and CDR2 SMNVEV (reference sequence). V dropped 2 bases and J dropped 8 bases, with 19 bases sitting between them. CDR3 length: 16 residues. The CDR3 reads CASSLKRASEGYEQFF. The CDR3 DNA is TGTGCCAGCAGTTTAAAAAGGGCTAGCGAAGGCTATGAGCAGTTCTTC.

The chain links TRBV6-6 to TRBJ2-1; D possibly corresponds to TRBD1 (6 bases). The CDR3 spans 15 residues. The germline V and J ends were trimmed by 2 bases and 0 bases, with 8 bases remaining between them. The germline V gene encodes CDR1 MNHNY and CDR2 SVGAGI (reference sequence). DNA of the CDR3: TGTGCCAGCAGTTACGGGACACGCTCCTACAATGAGCAGTTCTTC. It translates to CASSYGTRSYNEQFF.

The chain has TRBV7-8 and TRBJ2-7; D is possibly TRBD2 (5 bases). The CDR3 loop spans 20 amino acids. In germline, CDR1 is SGHVS, CDR2 FQNEAQ. V lost 1 base to trimming and J lost 0 bases, with 25 bases between them. The CDR3: CASSLVREKGNFMSSYEQYF. The CDR3 region has the DNA TGTGCCAGCAGCTTAGTACGGGAAAAAGGAAATTTTATGAGCTCCTACGAGCAGTACTTC. Variable domain in full (rest from reference TRBV7-8 and TRBJ2-7): GAGVSQSPRYKVAKRGQDVALRCDPISGHVSLFWYQQALGQGPEFLTYFQNEAQLDKSGLPSDRFFAERPEGSVSTLKIQRTQQEDSAVYLCASSLVREKGNFMSSYEQYFGPGTRLTVT.

The chain recombines TRBV30 with TRBJ2-3; 12 bases align to TRBD2. This CDR3 region has 16 residues. J lost 3 bases, V lost 2 bases, and 6 bases had no gene match. Germline CDR1 and CDR2: GTSNPN and SVGIG (reference sequence). In DNA form, the CDR3 reads TGTGCCTGGAGTTTACTAGCGGGAGGAGGAACAGATACGCAGTATTTT. This encodes CAWSLLAGGGTDTQYF.

The chain recombines TRBV15 with TRBJ1-2, with D possibly being TRBD1 (6 bases). This CDR3 is 14 amino acids long. Germline-derived CDR1 and CDR2 are LNHNV and YYDKDF (reference sequence). Trimming removed 1 base at V and 6 bases at J, with 12 bases between. CDR3 amino acids: CATSRGNREDGYTF. CDR3 in DNA: TGTGCCACCAGCAGAGGAAACAGGGAAGATGGCTACACCTTC.

The gene calls are TRBV27 and TRBJ1-6, with 10 positions matching TRBD1. V gave up 6 bases and J gave up 4 bases; unmatched junction bases: 3. CDR1 is MNHEY and CDR2 is SMNVEV in the germline V gene (reference sequence). This CDR3 has 15 amino acids. CDR3 protein: CASRGTGVYNSPLHF. As DNA, the CDR3 is TGTGCCAGCAGGGGGACAGGGGTGTATAATTCACCCCTCCACTTT.

The V call is TRBV10-1, the J call TRBJ1-1; D may be TRBD1 (6 bases). Trimming removed 6 bases at V and 1 base at J, with 12 bases between. The CDR3 covers 14 residues. Germline V gene lookup returns CDR1 WNHNN and CDR2 SYGVQD (reference sequence). The CDR3 reads CASSLGTPNTEAFF. The CDR3 DNA reads TGCGCCAGCAGCCTTGGGACACCGAACACTGAAGCTTTCTTT.

V and J are TRBV27 and TRBJ1-6; perhaps TRBD1 as D (6 bases). V gave up 4 bases and J gave up 8 bases, with 12 bases separating them. This CDR3 has 14 residues. The germline gives CDR1 MNHEY, CDR2 SMNVEV (reference sequence). The CDR3 DNA is TGTGCCAGCAGTTGGGCCAGGGGAGATTCACCCCTCCACTTT. The encoded protein is CASSWARGDSPLHF.

As DNA, the CDR3 is TGTGCCAGCAGGTCGGGGGGCCCCGATGGCTACACCTTC. It translates to CASRSGGPDGYTF. The V and J genes are TRBV6-1 and TRBJ1-2; D is possibly TRBD1 (6 bases). V was cut by 6 bases and J by 6 bases, with 14 bases left in between. The CDR3 contains 13 residues. Germline V gives CDR1 MNHNS, CDR2 SASEGT.

This chain joins TRBV6-1 and TRBJ2-5; perhaps TRBD2 as D (6 bases). The CDR3 runs to 14 residues. The germline V and J ends were trimmed by 7 bases and 5 bases, with 17 bases remaining between them. Germline V gene lookup returns CDR1 MNHNS and CDR2 SASEGT. The CDR3 reads CASKWGEIRETQYF. CDR3 sequence (DNA): TGTGCCAGCAAATGGGGGGAGATTCGGGAGACCCAGTACTTC.

The gene calls are TRBV5-1 and TRBJ1-4, with 10 bases identical to TRBD1. Germline lookup yields CDR1 SGHRS and CDR2 YFSETQ. The J segment lost 8 bases and the V segment lost 4 bases, leaving 8 bases of the junction unmatched. The CDR3 is 15 residues long. The CDR3 is CASSRDRGLEEKLFF. In DNA, the CDR3 is TGCGCCAGCAGCCGCGACAGGGGGCTAGAAGAAAAACTGTTTTTT. Full variable domain (missing parts from reference TRBV5-1 and TRBJ1-4): KAGVTQTPRYLIKTRGQQVTLSCSPISGHRSVSWYQQTPGQGLQFLFEYFSETQRNKGNFPGRFSGRQFSNSRSEMNVSTLELGDSALYLCASSRDRGLEEKLFFGSGTQLSVL.

This clone has more than one count but fewer than ten. This rearrangement joins TRBV2 to TRBJ2-5, with 9 bases identical to TRBD2. CDR1 and CDR2 (germline): SNHLY, FYNNEI. This CDR3 spans 15 amino acids. V lost 7 bases to trimming and J lost 5 bases; unmatched junction nucleotides: 11. As DNA, the CDR3 is TGTGCCAGCATGGGGGCGGGAGGGCCGTGGGAGACCCAGTACTTC. This gives the protein CASMGAGGPWETQYF.

The V and J genes are TRBV13 and TRBJ2-7; no clear D. V was clipped by 1 base and J by 4 bases, with 11 bases between them. The CDR3 sequence is 14 residues long. The germline gives CDR1 PRHDT, CDR2 FYEKMQ (reference sequence). The CDR3 region is CASSLARQSYEQYF. CDR3 bases: TGTGCCAGCAGCTTAGCGAGACAATCTTACGAGCAGTACTTC.

The CDR3 is CASSRLAGASTDTQYF. The CDR3 nucleotides are TGTGCCAGCAGCCGACTAGCGGGGGCTAGCACAGATACGCAGTATTTT. The rearrangement uses TRBV14 and TRBJ2-3; 12 positions agree with TRBD2. CDR1 SGHDN and CDR2 FVKESK come from the germline V gene. The CDR3 loop spans 16 amino acids. With V trimmed by 4 bases and J by 0 bases, 2 bases remained unmatched.

The chain carries TRBV6-1 and TRBJ2-2, with TRBD2 identical over 7 bases. The ends lost 3 bases at V and 7 bases at J; junction bases unmatched: 11. The germline V gene has CDR1 MNHNS and CDR2 SASEGT. CDR3 length equals 16 residues. The DNA for the CDR3 is TGTGCCAGCAGTGATCGAGCGGGACGGGGAGGCGGGGAGCTGTTTTTT. Its translation is CASSDRAGRGGGELFF.

CDR3 DNA sequence: TGCGCCAGCAGCCAAGGATTGGCAGGCAACTCCTACGAGCAGTACTTC. It specifies CASSQGLAGNSYEQYF. The genes are TRBV4-3 and TRBJ2-7, with D hard to call. The CDR3 has 16 amino acids. The ends were cut back, 1 base at V and 0 bases at J, with 13 bases in the middle. CDR1 and CDR2 from the germline V gene are LGHNA and YSLEER.

V is TRBV7-9 and J is TRBJ2-7; 8 bases are shared with TRBD1. Germline-derived CDR1 and CDR2 are SEHNR and FQNEAQ (reference sequence). J was trimmed by 9 bases and V by 7 bases; bases with no gene match: 14. The CDR3 runs to 14 residues. The CDR3: CASTLTGALRGQYF. CDR3 bases: TGTGCCAGCACCTTGACAGGGGCCCTCAGGGGGCAGTACTTC.